This T cell receptor (beta chain) was found in a study of T-cell reconstitution after alpha-beta-depleted transplantation in children. As it was prepared, the TCRbeta library received unique molecular identifiers. MiXCR, run by TCRdb on the PCR reads, gives a single entry per CDR3 protein. The profile shows approximately 300,000 distinct CDR3 sequences, about 9.5% of them singletons. This clonotype has ten or more counts. V lost 5 bases and J 8 bases, leaving 16 bases between the germline ends. This CDR3 spans 14 amino acids. V gene TRBV12-3 or TRBV12-4 combines with J gene TRBJ2-1; D possibly uses TRBD1 or TRBD2 (5 bases each). The clonotype comes from a boy less than two years old with acute myeloid leukemia, due to receive a stem cell transplant. The source material was PBMCs, sampled before TCRalphabeta/CD19-depleted stem cell transplant. CDR3 amino acids: CASSPAGMGDEQFF. CDR3 bases: TGTGCCAGCAGTCCGGCCGGGATGGGGGATGAGCAGTTCTTC.